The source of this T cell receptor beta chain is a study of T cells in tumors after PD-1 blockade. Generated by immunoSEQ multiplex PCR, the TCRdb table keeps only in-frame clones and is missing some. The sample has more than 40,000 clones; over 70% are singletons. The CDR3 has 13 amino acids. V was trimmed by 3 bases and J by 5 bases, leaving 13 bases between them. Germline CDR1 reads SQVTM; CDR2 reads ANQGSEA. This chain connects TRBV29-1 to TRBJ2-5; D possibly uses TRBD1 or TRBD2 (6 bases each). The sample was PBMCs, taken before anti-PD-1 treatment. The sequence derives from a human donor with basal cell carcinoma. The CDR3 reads CSVDRGVVETQYF. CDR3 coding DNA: TGCAGCGTTGATAGGGGGGTGGTGGAGACCCAGTACTTC. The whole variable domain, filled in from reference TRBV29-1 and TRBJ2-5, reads SAVISQKPSRDICQRGTSLTIQCQVDSQVTMMFWYRQQPGQSLTLIATANQGSEATYESGFVIDKFPISRPNLTFSTLTVSNMSPEDSSIYLCSVDRGVVETQYFGPGTRLLVL.